This T cell receptor beta chain was obtained from a study of blood T cell repertoires in COVID-19. In the study overall: Whether acute or convalescent, the COVID-19 samples came from the United States, Italy and Spain. The analysed material was cDNA or gDNA that came from T cells, B-cell-depleted T cells, or PBMCs.

CDR1 and CDR2 (germline): SEHNR, FQNEAQ (reference sequence). The CDR3 contains 13 residues. Trimming pared 6 bases from V and 4 bases from J, leaving 12 bases between. In the authors' workflow: Amplification of reference gene primers was used by the study to estimate nucleated cell counts. Using immunoSEQ multiplex PCR, the repertoire was profiled, and TCRdb retains in-frame clones only, with some absent. V, J and clone size were drawn from that table, and D and trimming were deduced from the DNA. Here the sample spans approximately 190,000 clones, around three quarters being singletons. The sequence derives from a man aged 55 to 70 with active or convalescent COVID-19. Sequenced: peripheral blood. The chain uses TRBV7-9 and TRBJ1-1; D remains ambiguous. The CDR3 is CASRARVPTEAFF. The DNA for the CDR3 is TGTGCCAGCAGAGCCCGGGTCCCCACTGAAGCTTTCTTT.